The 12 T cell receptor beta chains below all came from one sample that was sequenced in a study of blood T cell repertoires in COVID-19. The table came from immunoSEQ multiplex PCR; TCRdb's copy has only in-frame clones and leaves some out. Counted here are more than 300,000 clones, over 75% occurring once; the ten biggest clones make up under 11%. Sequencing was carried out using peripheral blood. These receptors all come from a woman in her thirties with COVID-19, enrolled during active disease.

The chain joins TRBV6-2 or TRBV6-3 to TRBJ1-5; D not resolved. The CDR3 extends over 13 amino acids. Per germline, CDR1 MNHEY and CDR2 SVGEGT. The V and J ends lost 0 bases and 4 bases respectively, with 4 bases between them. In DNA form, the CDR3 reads TGTGCCAGCAGTTACTCTATAAATCAGCCCCAGCATTTT. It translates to CASSYSINQPQHF.

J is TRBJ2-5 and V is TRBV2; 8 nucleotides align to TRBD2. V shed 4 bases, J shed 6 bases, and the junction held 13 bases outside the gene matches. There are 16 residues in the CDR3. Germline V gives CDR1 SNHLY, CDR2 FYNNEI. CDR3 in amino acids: CASSVLPTGGLKTQYF. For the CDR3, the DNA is TGTGCCAGCAGTGTCCTCCCCACGGGGGGGCTGAAGACCCAGTACTTC.

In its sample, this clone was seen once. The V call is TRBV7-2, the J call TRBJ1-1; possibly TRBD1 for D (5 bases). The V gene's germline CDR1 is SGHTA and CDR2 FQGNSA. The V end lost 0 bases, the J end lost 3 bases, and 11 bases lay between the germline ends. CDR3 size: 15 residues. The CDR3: CASSLAWGGHTEAFF. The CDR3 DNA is TGTGCCAGCAGCTTAGCGTGGGGGGGTCACACTGAAGCTTTCTTT. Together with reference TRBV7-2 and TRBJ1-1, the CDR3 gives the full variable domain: GAGVSQSPSNKVTEKGKDVELRCDPISGHTALYWYRQSLGQGLEFLIYFQGNSAPDKSGLPSDRFSAERTGGSVSTLTIQRTQQEDSAVYLCASSLAWGGHTEAFFGQGTRLTVV.

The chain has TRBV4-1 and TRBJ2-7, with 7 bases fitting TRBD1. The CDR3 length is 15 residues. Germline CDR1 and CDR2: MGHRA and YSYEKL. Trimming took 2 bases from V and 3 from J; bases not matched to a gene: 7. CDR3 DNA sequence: TGCGCCAGCAGCCAAACCGGGACAGTTGGCTACGAGCAGTACTTC. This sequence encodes CASSQTGTVGYEQYF.

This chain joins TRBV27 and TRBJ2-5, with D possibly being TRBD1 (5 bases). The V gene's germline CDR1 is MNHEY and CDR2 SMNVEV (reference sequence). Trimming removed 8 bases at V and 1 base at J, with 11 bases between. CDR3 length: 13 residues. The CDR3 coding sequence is TGTGCCAGCTGGCAGGGTAGCCAAGAGACCCAGTACTTC. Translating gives CASWQGSQETQYF.

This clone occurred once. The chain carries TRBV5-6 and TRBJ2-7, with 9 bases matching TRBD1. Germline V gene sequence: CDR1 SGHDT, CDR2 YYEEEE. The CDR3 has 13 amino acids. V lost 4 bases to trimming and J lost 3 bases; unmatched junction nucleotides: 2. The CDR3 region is CASSRDRVYEQYF. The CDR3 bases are TGTGCCAGCAGCAGGGACAGGGTCTACGAGCAGTACTTC. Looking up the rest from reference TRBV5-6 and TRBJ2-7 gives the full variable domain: DAGVTQSPTHLIKTRGQQVTLRCSPKSGHDTVSWYQQALGQGPQFIFQYYEEEERQRGNFPDRFSGHQFPNYSSELNVNALLLGDSALYLCASSRDRVYEQYFGPGTRLTVT.

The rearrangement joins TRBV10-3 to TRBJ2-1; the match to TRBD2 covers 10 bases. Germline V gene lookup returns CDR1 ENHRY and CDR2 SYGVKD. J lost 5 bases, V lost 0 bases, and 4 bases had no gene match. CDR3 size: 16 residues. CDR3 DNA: TGTGCCATCAGTGAGTCGCTAGCGGGAGCTAACAATGAGCAGTTCTTC. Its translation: CAISESLAGANNEQFF.

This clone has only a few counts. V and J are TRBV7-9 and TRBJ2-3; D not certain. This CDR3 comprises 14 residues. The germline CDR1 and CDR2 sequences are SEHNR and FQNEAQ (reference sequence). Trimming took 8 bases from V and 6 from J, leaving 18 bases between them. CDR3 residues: CASGPNPSRDTQYF. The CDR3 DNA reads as TGTGCCAGCGGTCCGAACCCGAGCCGTGATACGCAGTATTTT.

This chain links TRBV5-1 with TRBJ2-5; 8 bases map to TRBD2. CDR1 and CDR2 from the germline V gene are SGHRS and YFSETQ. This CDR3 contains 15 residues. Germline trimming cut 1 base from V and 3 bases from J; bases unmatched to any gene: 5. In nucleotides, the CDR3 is TGCGCCAGCAGCTTGTTTAACGGGAGGGAAGAGACCCAGTACTTC. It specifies CASSLFNGREETQYF.

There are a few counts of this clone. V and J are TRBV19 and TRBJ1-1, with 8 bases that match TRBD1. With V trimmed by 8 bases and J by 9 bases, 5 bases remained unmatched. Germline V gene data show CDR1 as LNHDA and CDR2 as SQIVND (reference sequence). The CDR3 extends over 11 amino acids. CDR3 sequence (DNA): TGTGCCAGTGGGGACAGGTTCAAAGCTTTCTTT. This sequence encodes CASGDRFKAFF.

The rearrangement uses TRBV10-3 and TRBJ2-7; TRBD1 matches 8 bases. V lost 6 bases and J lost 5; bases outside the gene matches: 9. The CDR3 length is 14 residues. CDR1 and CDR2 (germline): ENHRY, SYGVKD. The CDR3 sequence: CAIRKTGVSHEQYF. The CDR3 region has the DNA TGTGCCATCAGAAAGACAGGGGTGTCCCACGAGCAGTACTTC.

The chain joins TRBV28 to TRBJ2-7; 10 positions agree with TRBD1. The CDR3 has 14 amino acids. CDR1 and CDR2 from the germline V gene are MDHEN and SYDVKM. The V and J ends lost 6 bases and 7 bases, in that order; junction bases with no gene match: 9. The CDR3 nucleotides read TGTGCCAGCAGCTCCGGGACAGGGGCGGGGGAGCAGTACTTC. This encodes CASSSGTGAGEQYF.